These 5 T cell receptor beta chains share one sample of origin, sequenced in a study of CD8 T cells in acute hepatitis C reinfection. The table came from immunoSEQ multiplex PCR; TCRdb's copy has only in-frame clones and leaves some out. Of over 30,000 clones listed, 70% to 90% were seen once; the top ten hold over 9.5%. Time point defined: naive CD8 control sorted from an acute-time-point sample. Sample: naive CD8+ T cells from PBMCs. Receptors were obtained from a woman aged 18-29 years who spontaneously cleared hepatitis C infection.

The count of this clone is one. The V call is TRBV4-1, the J call TRBJ2-7; 7 bases map to TRBD2. J gave up 2 bases and V 8 bases, and 15 bases lay outside the gene matches. This CDR3 has 16 amino acids. The germline CDR1 and CDR2 sequences are MGHRA and YSYEKL. This chain's CDR3 is CASRLEPGLKPYEQYF. The CDR3 DNA reads as TGCGCCAGCCGGCTCGAACCGGGACTAAAGCCCTACGAGCAGTACTTC.

The rearrangement links TRBV10-3 to TRBJ2-5; 7 nucleotides line up with TRBD1. V dropped 10 bases and J dropped 2; count of bases not matched to a gene: 13. Germline V gene lookup returns CDR1 ENHRY and CDR2 SYGVKD. There are 15 residues in the CDR3. The CDR3 region is CATKIQGSTQETQYF. CDR3 in DNA: TGTGCCACGAAAATACAGGGGTCAACACAAGAGACCCAGTACTTC.

The CDR3 spells CASSESFGSGSYNSPLHF. The CDR3 DNA is TGTGCCAGCAGTGAGTCCTTCGGGTCGGGGTCCTATAATTCACCCCTCCACTTT. This chain uses TRBV2 with TRBJ1-6; D not certain. The V gene's germline CDR1 is SNHLY and CDR2 FYNNEI. The CDR3 is 18 amino acids. The ends were cut back, 3 bases at V and 1 base at J, with 16 bases in the middle.

The chain combines TRBV5-1 with TRBJ2-5; no clear D. Trimming took off 4 bases at V and 1 base at J, with 5 bases between the two ends. The CDR3 consists of 12 residues. Germline V gene data show CDR1 as SGHRS and CDR2 as YFSETQ. CDR3 sequence (DNA): TGCGCCAGCAGCAGTTTCCAAGAGACCCAGTACTTC. Its protein is CASSSFQETQYF.

This chain connects TRBV29-1 to TRBJ2-1; D is perhaps TRBD2 (6 bases). Trimming pared 5 bases from V and 4 bases from J, leaving 12 bases between. This CDR3 region has 13 residues. Germline lookup yields CDR1 SQVTM and CDR2 ANQGSEA. This CDR3 reads CSVYTGVYNEQFF. CDR3 DNA sequence: TGCAGCGTTTATACGGGAGTGTACAATGAGCAGTTCTTC.